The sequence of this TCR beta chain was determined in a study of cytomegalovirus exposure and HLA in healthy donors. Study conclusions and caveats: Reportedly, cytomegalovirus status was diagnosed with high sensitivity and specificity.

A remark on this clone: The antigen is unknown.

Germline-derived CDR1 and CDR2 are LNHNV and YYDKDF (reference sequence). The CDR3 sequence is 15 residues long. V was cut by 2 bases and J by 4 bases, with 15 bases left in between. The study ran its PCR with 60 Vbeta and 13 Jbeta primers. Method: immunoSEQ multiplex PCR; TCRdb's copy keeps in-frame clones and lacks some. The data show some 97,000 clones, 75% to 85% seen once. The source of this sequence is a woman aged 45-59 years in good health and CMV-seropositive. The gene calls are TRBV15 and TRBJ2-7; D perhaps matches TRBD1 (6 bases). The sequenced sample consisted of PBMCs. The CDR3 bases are TGTGCCACCAGCAGATCGGGGACAACGGGTTACGAGCAGTACTTC. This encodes CATSRSGTTGYEQYF.